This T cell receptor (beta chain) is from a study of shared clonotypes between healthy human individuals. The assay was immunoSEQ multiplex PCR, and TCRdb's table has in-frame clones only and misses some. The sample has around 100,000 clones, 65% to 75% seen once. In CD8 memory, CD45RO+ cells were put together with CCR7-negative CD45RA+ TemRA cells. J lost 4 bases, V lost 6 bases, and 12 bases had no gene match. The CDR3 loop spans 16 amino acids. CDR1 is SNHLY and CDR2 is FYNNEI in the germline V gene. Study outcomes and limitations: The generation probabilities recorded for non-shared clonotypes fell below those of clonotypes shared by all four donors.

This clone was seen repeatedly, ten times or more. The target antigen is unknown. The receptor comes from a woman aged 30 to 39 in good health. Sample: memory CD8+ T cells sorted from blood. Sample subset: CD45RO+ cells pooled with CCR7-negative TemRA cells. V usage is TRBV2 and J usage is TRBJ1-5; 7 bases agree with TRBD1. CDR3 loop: CASRRAGDSRNQPQHF. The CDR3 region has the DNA TGTGCCAGCAGGAGAGCGGGGGACAGTCGGAATCAGCCCCAGCATTTT.